The 20 T cell receptor beta chains below come from one sample, sequenced in a study of shared clonotypes between healthy human individuals. The table came from immunoSEQ multiplex PCR; TCRdb's copy has only in-frame clones and leaves some out. The table records under 600,000 clones, roughly 98% of them present only once. Naive CD8 cells lacked CD45RO, underwent positive selection for CCR7 and left out terminally differentiated effector memory CD45RA+ cells. Input material: naive CD8+ T cells sorted from blood. These receptors were obtained from a man aged 25-45 years in good health.

The chain is built from TRBV7-3 and TRBJ2-1; 8 bases are shared with TRBD1. CDR1 and CDR2 from the germline V gene are SGHTA and FQGTGA. The CDR3 extends over 14 amino acids. V trimming: 4 bases; J trimming: 5 bases; junction bases outside the gene matches: 4. The CDR3 DNA reads TGTGCCAGCAGCTGGACAGGGAGTAACAATGAGCAGTTCTTC. This translates into CASSWTGSNNEQFF.

The V and J genes are TRBV13 and TRBJ2-1; D ambiguous. The CDR3 loop spans 11 amino acids. V was shortened by 5 bases and J by 5 bases, with 4 bases between the two germline ends. Looked up from germline, CDR1 is PRHDT and CDR2 is FYEKMQ (reference sequence). This CDR3 is CASSHNNEQFF. Here the CDR3 DNA reads TGTGCCAGCAGCCACAACAATGAGCAGTTCTTC.

The chain has TRBV11-2 and TRBJ2-4, with D perhaps matching TRBD2 (5 bases). Germline V gene data show CDR1 as SGHAT and CDR2 as FQNNGV. Trimming left V 9 bases short and J 2 bases short, with 8 bases between. CDR3 length equals 12 residues. CDR3 sequence: CASTGTKNIQYF. For the CDR3, the DNA is TGTGCCAGTACCGGGACCAAAAACATTCAGTACTTC.

The rearrangement joins TRBV9 to TRBJ1-1, with D uncertain. Germline V gene data show CDR1 as SGDLS and CDR2 as YYNGEE. This CDR3 has 13 amino acids. The V end was cut by 0 bases, the J end by 7 bases, with 10 bases between. As DNA, the CDR3 is TGTGCCAGCAGCGTAGTCGAAGGGTTTGAAGCTTTCTTT. Translating it yields CASSVVEGFEAFF.

The chain uses TRBV2 and TRBJ2-1; 12 bases are shared with TRBD1. CDR1 is SNHLY, CDR2 FYNNEI, per germline. Trimming at V came to 1 base and at J to 6 bases, leaving 1 base not matched to a gene. CDR3 length: 15 amino acids. CDR3 sequence (DNA): TGTGCCAGCAGTGAAGGGGACAGGGGGCCCAATGAGCAGTTCTTC. Protein product: CASSEGDRGPNEQFF.

The chain links TRBV18 to TRBJ1-2; D gene unclear. The V end lost 3 bases, the J end lost 4 bases, and 9 bases lay between the germline ends. The germline gives CDR1 KGHSH, CDR2 LQKENI. This CDR3 contains 13 residues. CDR3 DNA sequence: TGTGCCAGCTCACCCCCGACTGTCTATGGCTACACCTTC. It specifies CASSPPTVYGYTF.

For this clone: Other DNA variants within this sample encode the same CDR3. The V call is TRBV11-2, the J call TRBJ2-1; D uncertain. This CDR3 contains 14 residues. CDR1 is SGHAT, CDR2 FQNNGV, per germline. Trimming left V 3 bases short and J 0 bases short, with 6 bases between. CDR3 protein: CASSFPSSYNEQFF. The CDR3 coding sequence is TGTGCCAGCAGCTTTCCAAGCTCCTACAATGAGCAGTTCTTC.

The chain couples TRBV11-2 to TRBJ1-3; TRBD1 agrees at 8 bases. The CDR3 is made up of 14 amino acids. Germline V lookup: CDR1 SGHAT, CDR2 FQNNGV. CDR3 residues: CAEGTGPSGNTIYF. CDR3 sequence (DNA): TGTGCAGAAGGGACAGGACCCTCTGGAAACACCATATATTTT.

V gene TRBV5-4 combines with J gene TRBJ2-7; TRBD2 agrees at 8 bases. Germline-derived CDR1 and CDR2 are SGHNT and YYREEE (reference sequence). The CDR3 covers 15 residues. The junction had 8 bases not matched to a gene; V was cut back by 0 bases and J by 6 bases. CDR3 DNA sequence: TGTGCCAGCAGCTTGGCAGGCGGGAGGCCCTCCGAGCAGTACTTC. This translates into CASSLAGGRPSEQYF. Complete variable domain (other parts from reference TRBV5-4 and TRBJ2-7): ETGVTQSPTHLIKTRGQQVTLRCSSQSGHNTVSWYQQALGQGPQFIFQYYREEENGRGNFPPRFSGLQFPNYSSELNVNALELDDSALYLCASSLAGGRPSEQYFGPGTRLTVT.

This chain connects TRBV28 to TRBJ2-7; 10 bases match TRBD2. Germline values: CDR1 MDHEN, CDR2 SYDVKM. The V gene end was trimmed by 6 bases and the J gene end by 9 bases; junction bases not matched to a gene: 17. CDR3 length: 16 amino acids. CDR3 in DNA: TGTGCCAGCAGCTCCGCGACTAGCGGGCGATTTTCGGTGCAGTACTTC. Protein: CASSSATSGRFSVQYF.

The genes are TRBV11-3 and TRBJ2-5; the match to TRBD1 covers 11 bases. J gave up 5 bases and V 5 bases, and 7 bases lay outside the gene matches. The CDR3 loop spans 15 amino acids. Germline assignment: CDR1 SGHNT and CDR2 YENEEA. This chain's CDR3 is CASSTRTGGVETQYF. As DNA, the CDR3 is TGTGCCAGCAGCACCAGGACAGGGGGCGTCGAGACCCAGTACTTC.

The V call is TRBV7-9, the J call TRBJ1-5, with D possibly TRBD1 on 6 matching bases. Trimming left V 1 base short and J 0 bases short, with 13 bases between. The CDR3 length is 17 residues. Per the germline V gene, CDR1 is SEHNR and CDR2 is FQNEAQ (reference sequence). The CDR3 reads CASSLGGGTNSNQPQHF. Here the CDR3 DNA reads TGTGCCAGCAGCTTAGGCGGGGGCACCAATAGCAATCAGCCCCAGCATTTT.

J is TRBJ2-7 and V is TRBV5-6; the match to TRBD1 covers 9 bases. From germline, CDR1 is SGHDT and CDR2 YYEEEE. With V trimmed by 0 bases and J by 4 bases, 5 bases remained unmatched. The CDR3 runs to 15 residues. The CDR3 loop reads CASSLEGTGPYEQYF. For the CDR3, the DNA is TGTGCCAGCAGCTTGGAGGGGACAGGGCCATACGAGCAGTACTTC. Complete variable domain (other parts from reference TRBV5-6 and TRBJ2-7): DAGVTQSPTHLIKTRGQQVTLRCSPKSGHDTVSWYQQALGQGPQFIFQYYEEEERQRGNFPDRFSGHQFPNYSSELNVNALLLGDSALYLCASSLEGTGPYEQYFGPGTRLTVT.

As concerns this clone: Within the sample, other DNA sequences also encode this same CDR3. The chain has TRBV28 and TRBJ2-7, with D unresolved. The germline gives CDR1 MDHEN, CDR2 SYDVKM. This CDR3 region has 13 residues. V was cut by 3 bases and J by 1 base, with 7 bases left in between. CDR3 in amino acids: CASSLPDSYEQYF. CDR3 nucleotides: TGTGCCAGCAGTTTGCCTGATTCCTACGAGCAGTACTTC.

The chain has TRBV7-9 and TRBJ1-2, with 8 nucleotides matching TRBD1. V gave up 0 bases and J gave up 6 bases; unmatched junction bases: 9. In germline, CDR1 is SEHNR, CDR2 FQNEAQ (reference sequence). The CDR3 has 16 residues. The DNA for the CDR3 is TGTGCCAGCAGCTTAGCTAGTCAGGGGGCGGTCGATGGCTACACCTTC. Protein: CASSLASQGAVDGYTF.

J is TRBJ2-1 and V is TRBV7-8; TRBD2 matches 8 bases. J was trimmed by 6 bases and V by 2 bases; bases with no gene match: 3. The CDR3 loop spans 14 amino acids. Germline lookup yields CDR1 SGHVS and CDR2 FQNEAQ. As DNA, the CDR3 is TGTGCCAGCAGCTTAACTAGCGGAATCAATGAGCAGTTCTTC. Its translation is CASSLTSGINEQFF.

The V and J genes are TRBV11-2 and TRBJ2-2; 9 positions match TRBD2. CDR1 SGHAT and CDR2 FQNNGV come from the germline V gene. With 3 bases clipped from V and 4 bases from J, the junction kept 12 bases outside the gene matches. The CDR3 sequence is 18 residues long. The CDR3 bases are TGTGCCAGCAGCTTCCCACACGGGTCTAGCGGGACCACCGGGGAGCTGTTTTTT. This gives the protein CASSFPHGSSGTTGELFF. Supplemented by reference TRBV11-2 and TRBJ2-2, the full variable domain reads EAGVAQSPRYKIIEKRQSVAFWCNPISGHATLYWYQQILGQGPKLLIQFQNNGVVDDSQLPKDRFSAERLKGVDSTLKIQPAKLEDSAVYLCASSFPHGSSGTTGELFFGEGSRLTVL.

CDR3 protein: CASSPSDRILAGEQYF. The CDR3 coding sequence is TGTGCCAGCAGCCCGTCGGACAGGATCCTTGCTGGGGAGCAGTACTTC. The chain is built from TRBV11-2 and TRBJ2-7; 7 nucleotides align to TRBD1. The CDR3 is 16 amino acids. The germline V gene has CDR1 SGHAT and CDR2 FQNNGV. The V gene end was trimmed by 5 bases and the J gene end by 7 bases; junction bases not matched to a gene: 17.

The rearrangement links TRBV28 to TRBJ2-2; TRBD1 matches at 9 bases. The CDR3 runs 15 residues. V gave up 4 bases and J gave up 5 bases; unmatched junction bases: 5. Per germline, CDR1 MDHEN and CDR2 SYDVKM. The CDR3, as DNA: TGTGCCAGCAGTTCCCGGGACAGGGATACCGGGGAGCTGTTTTTT. Translated, it gives CASSSRDRDTGELFF.

The J gene is TRBJ2-1, the V gene TRBV29-1; no clear D gene. The CDR3 runs to 13 residues. CDR1 and CDR2 (germline): SQVTM, ANQGSEA. Trimming took 7 bases from V and 0 from J, leaving 10 bases between them. The DNA for the CDR3 is TGCAGCGGTAGGAACTTCTCCTACAATGAGCAGTTCTTC. Translation: CSGRNFSYNEQFF.